This T cell receptor (beta chain) comes out of a study of CD8 T cells in ankylosing spondylitis. Regarding the study as a whole: Disease-linked clones were reportedly significantly enriched in matched ankylosing spondylitis synovial fluid.

The CDR3 extends over 14 amino acids. Germline V gives CDR1 SQVTM, CDR2 ANQGSEA. V lost 6 bases to trimming and J lost 6 bases; unmatched junction nucleotides: 11. Library preparation for TCR beta used quantitative 5'-RACE with molecular barcodes. TCRdb passed the 5' RACE reads through MiXCR, listing each CDR3 protein once. There are tens of thousands of distinct CDR3 sequences in the sample; 27% occur only once, and around three fifths lies in the top ten. This clonotype was counted a few times. Antigen specificity is unknown. The chain combines TRBV29-1 with TRBJ1-1; 9 nucleotides align to TRBD1. Material for sequencing was blood, either unsorted or a sorted T cell fraction (not recorded which). The receptor comes from a male donor with ankylosing spondylitis or in good health (not recorded which). The CDR3: CSVKTQGARPEAFF. Written as DNA, the CDR3 is TGCAGCGTAAAAACACAGGGGGCAAGGCCTGAAGCTTTCTTT.